This T cell receptor beta chain was documented in a study of esophageal squamous cell carcinoma under preoperative chemotherapy. Study-level points and caveats: Clonal contraction, more than amplification, hit abundant clones after paclitaxel-nedaplatin. Post-treatment tumor-infiltrating lymphocytes appeared partly derived from peripheral T cells migrating into the tumor.

Time point defined: after preoperative PTX-NDP chemotherapy. Preoperative chemotherapy with paclitaxel-nedaplatin was given to patients before surgery. This clonotype occurred many times. Its target is not known. CDR1 is MNHEY, CDR2 SVGEGT, per germline. The CDR3 runs to 12 residues. V lost 7 bases, J lost 1 base, and 7 bases lay in between. TCRdb ran MiXCR on the PCR reads and lists one entry per CDR3 protein. The table includes fewer than 20,000 distinct CDR3 sequences, roughly 50% detected once. The gene calls are TRBV6-2 or TRBV6-3 and TRBJ2-5; D is uncertain. The sample was acquired from a patient given preoperative chemotherapy. The sequence was obtained from a human donor with esophageal squamous cell carcinoma. The donor label of this sample is uncertain. DNA for the CDR3: TGTGCCAGCACCGACACCCAAGAGACCCAGTACTTC. It encodes CASTDTQETQYF.